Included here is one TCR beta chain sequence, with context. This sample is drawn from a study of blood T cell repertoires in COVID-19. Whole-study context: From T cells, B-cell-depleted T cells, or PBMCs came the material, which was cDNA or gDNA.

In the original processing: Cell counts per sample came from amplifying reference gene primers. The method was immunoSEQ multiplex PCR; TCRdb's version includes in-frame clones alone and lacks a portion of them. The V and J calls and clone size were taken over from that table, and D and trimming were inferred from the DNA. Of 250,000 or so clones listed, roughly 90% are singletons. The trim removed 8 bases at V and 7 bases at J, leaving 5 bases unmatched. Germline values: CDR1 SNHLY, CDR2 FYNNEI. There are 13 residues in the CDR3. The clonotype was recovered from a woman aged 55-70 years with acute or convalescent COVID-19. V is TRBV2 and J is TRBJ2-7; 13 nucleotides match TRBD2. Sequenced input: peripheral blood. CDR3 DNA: TGTGCCAGCGGGACTAGCGGGGTTGGGGAGCAGTACTTC. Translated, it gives CASGTSGVGEQYF. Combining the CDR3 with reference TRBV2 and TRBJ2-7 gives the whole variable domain EPEVTQTPSHQVTQMGQEVILRCVPISNHLYFYWYRQILGQKVEFLVSFYNNEISEKSEIFDDQFSVERPDGSNFTLKIRSTKLEDSAMYFCASGTSGVGEQYFGPGTRLTVT.